The 25 T cell receptor beta chains below all came from one sample that was sequenced in a study of T cells in localized non-small cell lung cancer. The method was immunoSEQ multiplex PCR; TCRdb's version includes in-frame clones alone and lacks a portion of them. Of some 72,000 clones in the sample, roughly 86% are singletons; the top ten hold approximately 3%. This material consisted of peripheral blood, taken before any cancer treatment. These receptors all stem from a man between 40 and 75 years old with stage I lung adenocarcinoma.

The chain recombines TRBV30 with TRBJ1-3; D perhaps matches TRBD1 (5 bases). CDR3 length equals 16 residues. Trimming shortened V by 3 bases and J by 3 bases, and 18 bases separated the two germline ends. Germline V gene sequence: CDR1 GTSNPN, CDR2 SVGIG (reference sequence). CDR3 region: CAWSAGKGEFGNTIYF. In nucleotides, the CDR3 is TGTGCCTGGAGCGCAGGGAAAGGAGAATTTGGAAACACCATATATTTT.

The rearrangement joins TRBV7-6 to TRBJ1-3; D ambiguous. CDR3 length: 12 amino acids. V lost 5 bases to trimming and J lost 4 bases, with 6 bases between them. Looked up from germline, CDR1 is SGHVS and CDR2 is FNYEAQ. CDR3 coding DNA: TGTGCCAGCAGCCAGTCGGGAAACACCATATATTTT. Protein: CASSQSGNTIYF.

This rearrangement joins TRBV18 to TRBJ1-5, with D possibly being TRBD1 (6 bases). The CDR3 extends over 15 amino acids. The germline V gene has CDR1 KGHSH and CDR2 LQKENI. V was clipped by 2 bases and J by 2 bases, with 10 bases between them. CDR3 DNA: TGTGCCAGCTCACCATTGGACAGTGGCAATCAGCCCCAGCATTTT. Amino acid sequence: CASSPLDSGNQPQHF.

The chain uses TRBV7-2 and TRBJ2-1, with D hard to call. Germline lookup yields CDR1 SGHTA and CDR2 FQGNSA. The CDR3 covers 12 residues. The V and J ends lost 3 bases and 6 bases respectively, with 6 bases between them. CDR3 protein: CASSFSFNEQFF. DNA for the CDR3: TGTGCCAGCAGCTTCTCGTTCAATGAGCAGTTCTTC.

This chain connects TRBV7-9 to TRBJ2-2; D could derive from TRBD1 or TRBD2 (5 bases each). This CDR3 is built from 16 residues. From germline, CDR1 is SEHNR and CDR2 FQNEAQ (reference sequence). V lost 1 base to trimming and J lost 3 bases, with 12 bases between them. The CDR3 DNA sequence: TGTGCCAGCAGCTTAGGGTGGGGACGGTACACCGGGGAGCTGTTTTTT. Translation gives CASSLGWGRYTGELFF. Based on the CDR3 plus reference TRBV7-9 and TRBJ2-2, the full variable domain is DTGVSQNPRHKITKRGQNVTFRCDPISEHNRLYWYRQTLGQGPEFLTYFQNEAQLEKSRLLSDRFSAERPKGSFSTLEIQRTEQGDSAMYLCASSLGWGRYTGELFFGEGSRLTVL.

The chain recombines TRBV7-3 with TRBJ1-3; no firm D call. Trimming removed 6 bases from V and 0 bases from J, with 12 bases in between. The CDR3 totals 15 residues. CDR1 and CDR2 from the germline V gene are SGHTA and FQGTGA. The CDR3: CASSRDPNSGNTIYF. Written as DNA, the CDR3 is TGTGCCAGCAGTCGCGACCCGAACTCTGGAAACACCATATATTTT. The full variable domain, completed using reference TRBV7-3 and TRBJ1-3, is GAGVSQTPSNKVTEKGKYVELRCDPISGHTALYWYRQSLGQGPEFLIYFQGTGAADDSGLPNDRFFAVRPEGSVSTLKIQRTERGDSAVYLCASSRDPNSGNTIYFGEGSWLTVV.

V gene TRBV11-3 combines with J gene TRBJ2-3; D is unclear. V was clipped by 2 bases and J by 2 bases, with 5 bases between them. The CDR3 spans 13 residues. CDR1 is SGHNT and CDR2 is YENEEA in the germline V gene. The CDR3 DNA is TGTGCCAGCAGCTTAATGGACACAGATACGCAGTATTTT. Translated: CASSLMDTDTQYF.

The chain links TRBV27 to TRBJ1-6; D ambiguous. V was clipped by 6 bases and J by 9 bases, with 15 bases between them. There are 14 residues in the CDR3. CDR1 MNHEY and CDR2 SMNVEV come from the germline V gene (reference sequence). Here the CDR3 DNA reads TGTGCCAGCAGCAAAGGGTATCCAGCTTCACCCCTCCACTTT. It translates to CASSKGYPASPLHF.

The chain recombines TRBV19 with TRBJ1-2, with TRBD1 matching 7 bases. The CDR3 contains 14 residues. V shed 8 bases and J 3 bases; nucleotides not matched to a gene: 9. Germline loops: CDR1 LNHDA, CDR2 SQIVND (reference sequence). The chain's CDR3 is CASLSLDRYYGYTF. In DNA, the CDR3 is TGTGCCAGTCTATCCTTGGACAGGTACTATGGCTACACCTTC.

The genes are TRBV19 and TRBJ1-5; TRBD1 is a possible D gene (5 bases). V was clipped by 4 bases and J by 1 base, with 14 bases between them. The length of the CDR3 is 16 residues. Germline assignment: CDR1 LNHDA and CDR2 SQIVND (reference sequence). DNA for the CDR3: TGTGCCAGTAGTAGCCTGAAGGGACCGAGCAATCAGCCCCAGCATTTT. Amino acids: CASSSLKGPSNQPQHF. Looking up the rest from reference TRBV19 and TRBJ1-5 gives the full variable domain: DGGITQSPKYLFRKEGQNVTLSCEQNLNHDAMYWYRQDPGQGLRLIYYSQIVNDFQKGDIAEGYSVSREKKESFPLTVTSAQKNPTAFYLCASSSLKGPSNQPQHFGDGTRLSIL.

The gene calls are TRBV27 and TRBJ2-5, with 7 bases fitting TRBD1. With 4 bases clipped from V and 1 base from J, the junction kept 9 bases outside the gene matches. Per germline, CDR1 MNHEY and CDR2 SMNVEV (reference sequence). This CDR3 contains 16 residues. The CDR3 reads CASSSRDRNLQETQYF. CDR3 DNA sequence: TGTGCCAGCAGTTCCCGGGACAGAAATCTCCAAGAGACCCAGTACTTC.

The rearrangement joins TRBV5-1 to TRBJ2-5; D may be TRBD1 (6 bases). Looked up from germline, CDR1 is SGHRS and CDR2 is YFSETQ. The V end lost 0 bases, the J end lost 9 bases, and 15 bases lay between the germline ends. The CDR3 is 14 residues long. The CDR3 sequence: CASSLVQGVRAQYF. The CDR3 bases are TGCGCCAGCAGCTTGGTACAGGGCGTTAGGGCCCAGTACTTC. The variable domain in full, completed from reference TRBV5-1 and TRBJ2-5, reads KAGVTQTPRYLIKTRGQQVTLSCSPISGHRSVSWYQQTPGQGLQFLFEYFSETQRNKGNFPGRFSGRQFSNSRSEMNVSTLELGDSALYLCASSLVQGVRAQYFGPGTRLLVL.

The chain employs TRBV18 and TRBJ1-5; TRBD1 aligns across 8 bases. The J segment lost 3 bases and the V segment lost 2 bases, leaving 6 bases of the junction unmatched. This CDR3 contains 16 residues. Per the germline V gene, CDR1 is KGHSH and CDR2 is LQKENI. CDR3 sequence: CASSPTGQGFNQPQHF. The CDR3 bases are TGTGCCAGCTCACCAACAGGACAGGGCTTCAATCAGCCCCAGCATTTT. Looking up the rest from reference TRBV18 and TRBJ1-5 gives the full variable domain: NAGVMQNPRHLVRRRGQEARLRCSPMKGHSHVYWYRQLPEEGLKFMVYLQKENIIDESGMPKERFSAEFPKEGPSILRIQQVVRGDSAAYFCASSPTGQGFNQPQHFGDGTRLSIL.

The rearrangement links TRBV2 to TRBJ2-2; TRBD2 might be the D (6 bases). This CDR3 is 15 amino acids long. Germline CDR1 and CDR2: SNHLY and FYNNEI. V dropped 11 bases and J dropped 3 bases, with 19 bases sitting between them. CDR3: CAARRETADTGELFF. The CDR3 region has the DNA TGTGCCGCTCGACGGGAGACGGCAGACACCGGGGAGCTGTTTTTT.

The gene calls are TRBV7-8 and TRBJ2-7, with 10 positions matching TRBD2. Per germline, CDR1 SGHVS and CDR2 FQNEAQ. The CDR3 contains 13 residues. V lost 5 bases to trimming and J lost 3 bases; unmatched junction nucleotides: 1. The CDR3 DNA follows: TGTGCCAGCAGCCGGACTAGCGGCTACGAGCAGTACTTC. The encoded protein is CASSRTSGYEQYF. The variable domain in full, with the rest retrieved from reference TRBV7-8 and TRBJ2-7, is GAGVSQSPRYKVAKRGQDVALRCDPISGHVSLFWYQQALGQGPEFLTYFQNEAQLDKSGLPSDRFFAERPEGSVSTLKIQRTQQEDSAVYLCASSRTSGYEQYFGPGTRLTVT.

This rearrangement joins TRBV7-3 to TRBJ2-2; TRBD2 agrees at 9 bases. From germline, CDR1 is SGHTA and CDR2 FQGTGA. CDR3 size: 17 residues. The J segment lost 5 bases and the V segment lost 2 bases, leaving 9 bases of the junction unmatched. CDR3 sequence reads: CASSLLAGGPGTGELFF. Here the CDR3 DNA reads TGTGCCAGCAGCTTATTGGCGGGAGGGCCGGGAACCGGGGAGCTGTTTTTT.

The V gene is TRBV19, the J gene TRBJ2-1; D unresolved. The V gene lost 5 bases and the J gene lost 6 bases, with 20 bases spanning the gap. Germline V gives CDR1 LNHDA, CDR2 SQIVND (reference sequence). The CDR3 runs 16 residues. As DNA, the CDR3 is TGTGCCAGTAGTCCCCGCATTAGAAAGGGTGGCAATGAGCAGTTCTTC. Residues: CASSPRIRKGGNEQFF.

This chain connects TRBV6-4 to TRBJ2-1; 8 bases are a match to TRBD2. Germline CDR1 is MRHNA and CDR2 is SNTAGT. This CDR3 has 13 residues. The V segment lost 4 bases and the J segment 5 bases; nucleotides outside the gene matches: 1. The CDR3 DNA follows: TGTGCCAGCAGTGCTAGCGGGCACAATGAGCAGTTCTTC. Translation gives CASSASGHNEQFF.

The chain is built from TRBV5-5 and TRBJ1-4; no clear D. Deletions cut 0 bases from V and 5 bases from J, with 11 bases between. This CDR3 has 15 amino acids. The germline gives CDR1 SGHKS, CDR2 YYEKEE (reference sequence). CDR3: CASSLEARRNEKLFF. The CDR3 coding sequence is TGTGCCAGCAGCTTGGAGGCCAGGAGAAATGAAAAACTGTTTTTT.

The chain joins TRBV28 to TRBJ2-1, with 7 positions matching TRBD2. The germline V gene has CDR1 MDHEN and CDR2 SYDVKM. V lost 4 bases to trimming and J lost 6 bases; unmatched junction nucleotides: 6. The CDR3 loop spans 14 amino acids. As DNA, the CDR3 is TGTGCCAGCAGTTGGGCGGGAGACACCAATGAGCAGTTCTTC. Its protein is CASSWAGDTNEQFF. Complete variable domain (other parts from reference TRBV28 and TRBJ2-1): DVKVTQSSRYLVKRTGEKVFLECVQDMDHENMFWYRQDPGLGLRLIYFSYDVKMKEKGDIPEGYSVSREKKERFSLILESASTNQTSMYLCASSWAGDTNEQFFGPGTRLTVL.

J is TRBJ1-2 and V is TRBV10-1; no reliable D call. Germline CDR1 is WNHNN and CDR2 is SYGVQD (reference sequence). CDR3 length: 13 amino acids. V lost 3 bases and J 8 bases, leaving 13 bases between the germline ends. Here the CDR3 DNA reads TGCGCCAGCAGTGAAAACTGTCCTAGAGGCTACACCTTC. Its translation is CASSENCPRGYTF.

The J gene is TRBJ1-4, the V gene TRBV29-1; 9 positions match TRBD1. The CDR3 has 16 residues. Germline assignment: CDR1 SQVTM and CDR2 ANQGSEA. V lost 7 bases to trimming and J lost 8 bases; unmatched junction nucleotides: 17. The CDR3 sequence is CSAEVPTGGVGEKLFF. Written as DNA, the CDR3 is TGCAGCGCAGAAGTACCGACAGGGGGTGTAGGAGAAAAACTGTTTTTT.

V and J are TRBV9 and TRBJ1-1; D may be TRBD1 (5 bases). The CDR3 covers 15 residues. Trimming took 5 bases from V and 1 from J, leaving 15 bases between them. Germline V gives CDR1 SGDLS, CDR2 YYNGEE. CDR3 region: CASRPAGTENTEAFF. The CDR3 DNA reads TGTGCCAGCAGACCGGCAGGGACCGAGAACACTGAAGCTTTCTTT.

The chain links TRBV5-1 to TRBJ2-2, with 10 bases that match TRBD2. With V trimmed by 7 bases and J by 4 bases, 7 bases remained unmatched. There are 15 residues in the CDR3. Germline V gene data show CDR1 as SGHRS and CDR2 as YFSETQ. The CDR3 bases are TGCGCCAGCGGAGCTAGCGGGAGAGGCACCGGGGAGCTGTTTTTT. It yields the protein CASGASGRGTGELFF.

V and J are TRBV7-9 and TRBJ1-1; no reliable D call. This CDR3 spans 15 amino acids. V was shortened by 1 base and J by 1 base, with 10 bases between the two germline ends. The germline V gene encodes CDR1 SEHNR and CDR2 FQNEAQ (reference sequence). The CDR3, as DNA: TGTGCCAGCAGCTTAGGAGCAGGTGCGAACACTGAAGCTTTCTTT. This sequence encodes CASSLGAGANTEAFF.